This T cell receptor (beta chain) was captured by sequencing in a study of T cells after yellow fever vaccination. Findings and caveats of the study: The booster saw the reappearance of most primary-vaccination clones (approximately 97% CD4, less than 90% CD8). Abundant clonotypes (contaminants from the bulk population) could be present in FACS-sorted repertoires.

5'RACE template switching added a universal primer site and UMIs to TCR cDNA. Each CDR3 protein gets one entry after TCRdb re-called the 5' RACE reads with MiXCR. The sample carries 200,000 to 300,000 distinct CDR3 sequences, 6.9% recorded once. Concerning this clonotype: Its specificity is unknown.

Germline assignment: CDR1 DFQATT and CDR2 SNEGSKA (reference sequence). The CDR3 is 15 amino acids. V lost 3 bases to trimming and J lost 1 base, with 14 bases between them. Sequencing used CD4+ T cells sorted from PBMCs, obtained 15 days after the yellow fever booster vaccination. This chain links TRBV20-1 with TRBJ2-3; perhaps D is TRBD1 or TRBD2 (6 bases each). The origin of this receptor is a young man who received the YFV17D yellow fever vaccine. CDR3 sequence (DNA): TGCAGTGCTAGCTGGGGGGCCCTTCGCACAGATACGCAGTATTTT. Residues: CSASWGALRTDTQYF.